Listed here are 28 T cell receptor beta chains from one sample, sequenced in a study of regulatory T cells in long-lasting Graves disease. Indicated time point: newly diagnosed GD, antithyroid drugs for less than 3 months. From PBMCs, RNA was extracted and then used to make the TCR library. According to the study, TCR beta libraries were built with iRepertoire HTBI primers and CDR3-region Arm-PCR. TCRdb used MiXCR to reprocess the multiplex PCR reads, holding one entry per CDR3 protein. The table records approximately 540,000 distinct CDR3 sequences, around 13% of them present only once. The same data also went into a second study, on T cells in Graves' hyperthyroidism and ophthalmopathy.

This specimen was peripheral blood mononuclear cells (PBMCs), taken at new diagnosis, from a patient treated with antithyroid drugs. Receptor source: a woman between 25 and 40 years old with Graves disease.

The chain carries TRBV19 and TRBJ1-2; unclear D gene. V was pared by 3 bases and J by 3 bases, with 8 bases between. Germline lookup yields CDR1 LNHDA and CDR2 SQIVND (reference sequence). The CDR3 covers 13 residues. The CDR3 nucleotides are TGTGCCAGTAGTATCACGTGGGACTATGGCTACACCTTC. This encodes CASSITWDYGYTF.

To note about this clonotype: A much larger clone lies one base from this, so it may be a read error. Since no conserved phenylalanine or tryptophan closes the CDR3, a read error is the likely cause. The genes are TRBV18 and TRBJ2-5, with 7 positions matching TRBD1. CDR3 length: 15 amino acids. The V and J ends lost 4 bases and 1 base, in that order; junction bases with no gene match: 6. The germline CDR1 and CDR2 sequences are KGHSH and LQKENI. CDR3 residues: CASSHTTGSQETQYL. CDR3 sequence (DNA): TGTGCCAGCTCACACACGACAGGGTCCCAAGAGACCCAGTACCTC.

This clonotype was counted at least ten times. The V gene is TRBV29-1, the J gene TRBJ2-1, with 9 bases fitting TRBD2. The V gene end was trimmed by 6 bases and the J gene end by 9 bases; junction bases not matched to a gene: 9. The CDR3 has 13 amino acids. The germline V gene encodes CDR1 SQVTM and CDR2 ANQGSEA. The CDR3 bases are TGCAGCGTCGAGAAGGGACTAGCTAGTGAGCAGTTCTTC. Translating it yields CSVEKGLASEQFF.

There are many counts of this clonotype. CDR3 in DNA: TGTGCCAGCAGGTACGACGCGGGCCCCTACGAGCAGTACTTC. Translating gives CASRYDAGPYEQYF. The chain carries TRBV28 and TRBJ2-7; D is perhaps TRBD2 (5 bases). V lost 6 bases and J lost 2, with 14 bases in between. Per germline, CDR1 MDHEN and CDR2 SYDVKM. This CDR3 is 14 amino acids long.

This clonotype was seen a few times. The chain employs TRBV28 and TRBJ1-5; a possible D gene is TRBD1 (5 bases). V was shortened by 6 bases and J by 2 bases, with 11 bases between the two germline ends. The germline V gene encodes CDR1 MDHEN and CDR2 SYDVKM. The CDR3 runs to 14 residues. CDR3 amino acids: CASRGGSGNQPQHF. CDR3 DNA: TGTGCCAGCAGGGGGGGGTCCGGCAATCAGCCCCAGCATTTT.

This clonotype was observed many times. The V call is TRBV19, the J call TRBJ2-3; 9 bases align to TRBD2. The CDR3 has 15 amino acids. V lost 6 bases and J lost 2; bases outside the gene matches: 6. Germline V gene lookup returns CDR1 LNHDA and CDR2 SQIVND (reference sequence). CDR3 nucleotide sequence: TGTGCCAGTAGGAAAATAGCGGGGGACACAGATACGCAGTATTTT. This gives the protein CASRKIAGDTDTQYF.

The V call is TRBV28, the J call TRBJ2-3, with 9 bases aligning to TRBD2. Germline V gene data show CDR1 as MDHEN and CDR2 as SYDVKM. The J segment lost 7 bases and the V segment lost 3 bases, leaving 11 bases of the junction unmatched. The CDR3 totals 16 residues. CDR3 loop: CASSFFLREGRNTQYF. For the CDR3, the DNA is TGTGCCAGCAGTTTCTTTTTGCGGGAGGGCCGGAATACGCAGTATTTT.

This clonotype has ten or more counts. CDR3 in DNA: TGCGCCAGCAGCCTCTTAGCGGGAGTTTCCGAGCAGTACTTC. Protein sequence: CASSLLAGVSEQYF. The V call is TRBV5-1, the J call TRBJ2-7; TRBD2 agrees at 9 bases. Germline V gene lookup returns CDR1 SGHRS and CDR2 YFSETQ. The length of the CDR3 is 14 residues. J gave up 6 bases and V 4 bases, and 8 bases lay outside the gene matches.

This clonotype showed up many times. The rearrangement links TRBV18 to TRBJ2-6; D not certain. CDR3 length: 17 residues. The germline gives CDR1 KGHSH, CDR2 LQKENI. V was trimmed by 0 bases and J by 0 bases, leaving 9 bases between them. The CDR3 DNA reads TGTGCCAGCTCACCACCGTGGGGAACCTCTGGGGCCAACGTCCTGACTTTC. Residues: CASSPPWGTSGANVLTF.

This chain links TRBV7-9 with TRBJ2-7; D might be TRBD1 (6 bases). The V and J ends lost 5 bases and 2 bases respectively, with 19 bases between them. This CDR3 has 16 residues. Looked up from germline, CDR1 is SEHNR and CDR2 is FQNEAQ (reference sequence). The CDR3 loop reads CASSPRTVSKPYEQYF. CDR3 nucleotides: TGTGCCAGCAGCCCACGGACAGTTTCGAAGCCCTACGAGCAGTACTTC.

This chain links TRBV7-9 with TRBJ1-4; the D gene is possibly TRBD1 (6 bases). From germline, CDR1 is SEHNR and CDR2 FQNEAQ (reference sequence). The V and J ends lost 5 bases and 7 bases respectively, with 14 bases between them. The CDR3 length is 14 residues. The CDR3, as DNA: TGTGCCAGCAGCCCGGGACATTGGGGTGAAAAACTGTTTTTT. It specifies CASSPGHWGEKLFF.

This chain connects TRBV7-3 to TRBJ2-3; either TRBD1 or TRBD2 may fit D (5 bases each). Trimming took 1 base from V and 4 from J, leaving 9 bases between them. The length of the CDR3 is 14 residues. CDR1 is SGHTA, CDR2 FQGTGA, per germline. The chain's CDR3 is CASSLKRDADTQYF. The CDR3 DNA reads as TGTGCCAGCAGCTTAAAAAGGGACGCAGATACGCAGTATTTT.

This chain connects TRBV6-1 to TRBJ1-2; unclear D gene. The CDR3 extends over 13 amino acids. Germline lookup yields CDR1 MNHNS and CDR2 SASEGT. The V end lost 5 bases, the J end lost 2 bases, and 9 bases lay between the germline ends. CDR3 sequence (DNA): TGTGCCAGCAGTAGGGCCGAAAACTATGGCTACACCTTC. Protein product: CASSRAENYGYTF.

The chain recombines TRBV7-2 with TRBJ2-7, with D possibly being TRBD2 (6 bases). This CDR3 has 15 amino acids. Trimming left V 4 bases short and J 2 bases short, with 15 bases between. Germline V gives CDR1 SGHTA, CDR2 FQGNSA. CDR3 coding DNA: TGTGCCAGCAGCTCCGGGACTCCCGGAACCTACGAGCAGTACTTC. Translating gives CASSSGTPGTYEQYF. Combining the CDR3 with reference TRBV7-2 and TRBJ2-7 gives the whole variable domain GAGVSQSPSNKVTEKGKDVELRCDPISGHTALYWYRQSLGQGLEFLIYFQGNSAPDKSGLPSDRFSAERTGGSVSTLTIQRTQQEDSAVYLCASSSGTPGTYEQYFGPGTRLTVT.

The chain uses TRBV7-2 and TRBJ2-1; D is tentatively TRBD1 or TRBD2 (6 bases each). Germline CDR1 SGHTA, CDR2 FQGNSA. This CDR3 spans 14 amino acids. Trimming left V 5 bases short and J 6 bases short, with 14 bases between. The CDR3 here is CASSRGPLANEQFF. CDR3 nucleotides: TGTGCCAGCAGCCGGGGGCCGCTGGCCAATGAGCAGTTCTTC.

This clonotype was seen a few times. A much larger clone lies a single base off, so this may be a read error. The chain is built from TRBV7-9 and TRBJ2-2; D is perhaps TRBD1 or TRBD2 (6 bases each). Germline loops: CDR1 SEHNR, CDR2 FQNEAQ (reference sequence). The CDR3 runs 16 residues. Trimming shortened V by 6 bases and J by 6 bases, and 20 bases separated the two germline ends. CDR3 amino acids: CASRPPQGTGAGELFF. CDR3 nucleotide sequence: TGTGCCAGCAGGCCTCCCCAGGGGACTGGCGCCGGGGAGCTGTTTTTT.

The chain carries TRBV12-3 or TRBV12-4 and TRBJ2-7, with 7 bases matching TRBD1. The CDR3 is 13 residues long. J lost 3 bases, V lost 8 bases, and 7 bases had no gene match. The DNA of the CDR3 is TGTGCCAGCTCTTGGGGGACAGACTACGAGCAGTACTTC. Translating it yields CASSWGTDYEQYF.

At least ten counts were recorded for this clonotype. The junction departs from germline at one end; a sequencing error may be responsible. DNA for the CDR3: TGCGCCAGCAGCATCGGGGGCGAGCAGTACTTC. It codes for CASSIGGEQYF. The chain joins TRBV19 to TRBJ2-7; D possibly corresponds to TRBD2 (6 bases). The germline CDR1 and CDR2 sequences are LNHDA and SQIVND (reference sequence). There are 11 residues in the CDR3.

This clonotype has ten or more counts. The V and J genes are TRBV2 and TRBJ1-6, with D hard to call. Germline V gene lookup returns CDR1 SNHLY and CDR2 FYNNEI. The CDR3 has 13 residues. The V end lost 3 bases, the J end lost 7 bases, and 7 bases lay between the germline ends. The CDR3 region is CASSDRRNSPLHF. In nucleotides, the CDR3 is TGTGCCAGCAGTGACAGAAGGAATTCACCCCTCCACTTT.

The chain is built from TRBV4-1 and TRBJ2-5, with D hard to call. The V and J ends lost 1 base and 4 bases respectively, with 7 bases between them. CDR1 MGHRA and CDR2 YSYEKL come from the germline V gene. The CDR3 sequence is 13 residues long. The CDR3 sequence is CASSQVGRETQYF. CDR3 sequence (DNA): TGCGCCAGCAGCCAAGTTGGCCGAGAGACCCAGTACTTC.

This clonotype has a count of ten or more. J is TRBJ2-5 and V is TRBV28; TRBD2 agrees at 15 bases. CDR3 length: 19 residues. CDR1 is MDHEN, CDR2 SYDVKM, per germline. With 6 bases clipped from V and 3 bases from J, the junction kept 14 bases outside the gene matches. The CDR3 coding sequence is TGTGCCAGCAGCCGTGGGCGGACTAGCGGGAGGGCCTGGAAAGAGACCCAGTACTTC. It yields the protein CASSRGRTSGRAWKETQYF.

This clonotype was seen repeatedly, ten times or more. This chain connects TRBV11-2 to TRBJ1-3; unclear D gene. V shed 4 bases and J shed 4 bases, with 5 bases lying between them. This CDR3 has 12 amino acids. Germline loops: CDR1 SGHAT, CDR2 FQNNGV. The CDR3 coding sequence is TGTGCCAGCAGCTGGGCCGGAAACACCATATATTTT. This sequence encodes CASSWAGNTIYF.

This clonotype was found many times. The chain couples TRBV7-9 to TRBJ2-1; TRBD2 aligns across 14 bases. The J segment lost 6 bases and the V segment lost 5 bases, leaving 9 bases of the junction unmatched. The CDR3 length is 17 residues. Germline loops: CDR1 SEHNR, CDR2 FQNEAQ (reference sequence). CDR3 DNA: TGTGCCAGCAGCCCAAGCCCCGGGACTAGCGGGAGCAATGAGCAGTTCTTC. Its protein product is CASSPSPGTSGSNEQFF.

This sequence joins TRBV20-1 and TRBJ2-5, with 12 positions matching TRBD2. Trimming removed 1 base from V and 5 bases from J; junction bases left unmatched: 8. Germline loops: CDR1 DFQATT, CDR2 SNEGSKA (reference sequence). This CDR3 comprises 16 residues. DNA for the CDR3: TGCAGTGCTAGAGGGGCTAGCGGGAGGGCCCAGGAGACCCAGTACTTC. It yields the protein CSARGASGRAQETQYF.

This clonotype was seen many times. The V gene is TRBV28, the J gene TRBJ2-2; 7 bases are a match to TRBD2. The CDR3 totals 15 residues. Losses at the gene ends were 8 bases for V and 5 bases for J; bases not matched to a gene: 11. In germline, CDR1 is MDHEN, CDR2 SYDVKM. CDR3 residues: CASFGGGAQTGELFF. The CDR3 DNA reads as TGTGCCAGCTTTGGGGGAGGGGCGCAAACCGGGGAGCTGTTTTTT.

This clonotype was observed many times. CDR3 DNA sequence: TGCAGTGCTCCCCGACAGGGGGTGAACACTGAAGCTTTCTTT. Protein: CSAPRQGVNTEAFF. The rearrangement uses TRBV20-1 and TRBJ1-1; 9 bases fit TRBD1. The CDR3 loop spans 14 amino acids. Germline V gene lookup returns CDR1 DFQATT and CDR2 SNEGSKA (reference sequence). V lost 5 bases to trimming and J lost 0 bases; unmatched junction nucleotides: 4.

In regard to this clonotype: This may come from a read error, since a much larger clone is one base off. V and J are TRBV6-2 or TRBV6-3 and TRBJ2-1; 8 bases line up with TRBD2. Germline loops: CDR1 MNHEY, CDR2 SVGEGT. The CDR3 totals 15 residues. This chain's CDR3 is CASSVAGSSYNEQLF. The CDR3 DNA sequence: TGTGCCAGCAGTGTAGCGGGGAGCTCCTACAATGAGCAGCTCTTC.

The rearrangement joins TRBV19 to TRBJ1-5, with D tentatively TRBD1 (5 bases). Germline CDR1 is LNHDA and CDR2 is SQIVND (reference sequence). V lost 5 bases, J lost 5 bases, and 10 bases lay in between. The CDR3 extends over 13 amino acids. CDR3 in amino acids: CASSRQRDQPQHF. In DNA, the CDR3 is TGTGCCAGTAGTCGACAGAGGGATCAGCCCCAGCATTTT.